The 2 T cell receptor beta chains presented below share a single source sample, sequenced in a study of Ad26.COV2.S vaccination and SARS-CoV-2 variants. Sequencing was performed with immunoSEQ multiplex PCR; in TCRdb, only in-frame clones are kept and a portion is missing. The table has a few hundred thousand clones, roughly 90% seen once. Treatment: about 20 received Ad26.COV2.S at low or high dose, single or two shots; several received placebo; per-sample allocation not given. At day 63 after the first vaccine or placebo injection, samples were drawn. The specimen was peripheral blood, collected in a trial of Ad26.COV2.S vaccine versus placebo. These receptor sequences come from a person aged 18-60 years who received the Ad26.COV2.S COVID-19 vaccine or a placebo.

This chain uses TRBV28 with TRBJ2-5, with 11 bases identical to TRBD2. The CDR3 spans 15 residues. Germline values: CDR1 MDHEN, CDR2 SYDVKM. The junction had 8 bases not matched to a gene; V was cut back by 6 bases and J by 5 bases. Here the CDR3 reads CASSLISGGAETQYF. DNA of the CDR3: TGTGCCAGCAGCCTAATTAGCGGGGGGGCGGAGACCCAGTACTTC.

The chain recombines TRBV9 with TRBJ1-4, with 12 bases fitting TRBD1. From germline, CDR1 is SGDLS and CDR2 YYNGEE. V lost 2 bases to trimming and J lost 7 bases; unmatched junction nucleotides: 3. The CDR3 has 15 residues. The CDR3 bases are TGTGCCAGCAGCGTGGGGACAGGGGGCGTTGAAAAACTGTTTTTT. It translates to CASSVGTGGVEKLFF.